This T cell receptor (beta chain) is drawn from a study of CXCR3-negative and CXCR3-positive naive CD8 T cells. Study findings and constraints: Comparison of naive cells showed more hydrophobic TRB CDR3s in CXCR3-positive than in CXCR3-negative naive cells.

On this clonotype itself: The antigen remains unidentified.

This CDR3 is built from 15 residues. UMI-labeled TRB cDNA libraries were prepared by 5' RACE. TCRdb reworked the 5' RACE reads into one entry per CDR3 protein, no DNA. The sample table includes 70,000 to 95,000 distinct CDR3 sequences. The TCR was taken from a human donor in good health. Some clones in this sample may be carry-over from other donors' samples. This chain joins TRBV12-3 or TRBV12-4 and TRBJ1-1; checking the TCRdb D call of TRBD1 is not possible without DNA. Input material: naive CXCR3- CD8+ T cells from blood. Regarding subset: CD45RO-CCR7+CD27+CD95- naive CD8+ T cells lacking CXCR3 (TNR3-). CDR3 sequence reads: CASSLGQGADTEAFF.